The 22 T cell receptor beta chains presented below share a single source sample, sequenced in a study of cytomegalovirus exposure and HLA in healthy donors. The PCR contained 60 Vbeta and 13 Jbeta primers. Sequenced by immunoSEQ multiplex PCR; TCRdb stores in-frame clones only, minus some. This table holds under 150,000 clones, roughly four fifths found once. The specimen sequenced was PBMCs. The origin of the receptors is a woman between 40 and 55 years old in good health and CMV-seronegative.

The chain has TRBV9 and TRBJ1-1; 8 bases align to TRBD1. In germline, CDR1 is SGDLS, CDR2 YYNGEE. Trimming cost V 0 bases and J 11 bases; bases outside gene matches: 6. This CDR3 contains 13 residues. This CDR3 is CASSVGQGARAFF. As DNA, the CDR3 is TGTGCCAGCAGCGTAGGTCAGGGGGCGAGGGCTTTCTTT.

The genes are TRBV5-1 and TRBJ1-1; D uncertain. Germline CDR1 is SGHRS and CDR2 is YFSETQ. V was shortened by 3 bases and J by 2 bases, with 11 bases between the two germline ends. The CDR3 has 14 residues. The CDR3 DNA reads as TGCGCCAGCAGCTCGACCAGCGAAAACACTGAAGCTTTCTTT. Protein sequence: CASSSTSENTEAFF.

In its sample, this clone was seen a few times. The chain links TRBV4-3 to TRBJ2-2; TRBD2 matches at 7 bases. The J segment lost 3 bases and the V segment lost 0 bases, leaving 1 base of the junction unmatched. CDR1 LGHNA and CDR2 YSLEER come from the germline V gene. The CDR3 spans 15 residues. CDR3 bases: TGCGCCAGCAGCCAAGAGGGAGGGGACACCGGGGAGCTGTTTTTT. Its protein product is CASSQEGGDTGELFF.

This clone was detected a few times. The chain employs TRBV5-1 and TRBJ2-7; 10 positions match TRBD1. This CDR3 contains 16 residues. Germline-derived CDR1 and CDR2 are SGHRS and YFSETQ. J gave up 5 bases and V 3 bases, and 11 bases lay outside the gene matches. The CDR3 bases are TGCGCCAGCAGCTCGACTGCCGGGACAGGGGCCCACGAGCAGTACTTC. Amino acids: CASSSTAGTGAHEQYF.

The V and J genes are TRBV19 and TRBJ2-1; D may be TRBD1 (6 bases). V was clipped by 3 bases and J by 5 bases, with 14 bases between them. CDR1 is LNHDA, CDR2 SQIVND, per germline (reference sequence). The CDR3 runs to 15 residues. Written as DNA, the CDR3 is TGTGCCAGTAGTATTGGTCCGACAGGTCACAATGAGCAGTTCTTC. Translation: CASSIGPTGHNEQFF.

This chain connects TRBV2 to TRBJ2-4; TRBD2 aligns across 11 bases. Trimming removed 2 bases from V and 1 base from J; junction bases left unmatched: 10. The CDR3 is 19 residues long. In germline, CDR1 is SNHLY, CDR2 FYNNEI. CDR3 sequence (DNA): TGTGCCAGCAGTGAACCGATAGCGGGGGGGCTAGGGGCCAAAAACATTCAGTACTTC. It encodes CASSEPIAGGLGAKNIQYF.

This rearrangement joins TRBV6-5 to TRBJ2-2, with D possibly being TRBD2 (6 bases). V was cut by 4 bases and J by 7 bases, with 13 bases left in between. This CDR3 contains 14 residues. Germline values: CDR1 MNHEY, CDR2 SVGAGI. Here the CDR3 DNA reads TGTGCCAGCAGTTTTTCCCCCGGGGGCGGGGAGCTGTTTTTT. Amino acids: CASSFSPGGGELFF.

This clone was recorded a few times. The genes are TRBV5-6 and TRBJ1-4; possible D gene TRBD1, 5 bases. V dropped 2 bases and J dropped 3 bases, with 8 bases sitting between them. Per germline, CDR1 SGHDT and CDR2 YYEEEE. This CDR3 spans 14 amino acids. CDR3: CASSFQGPNEKLFF. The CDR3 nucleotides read TGTGCCAGCAGCTTCCAGGGCCCTAATGAAAAACTGTTTTTT.

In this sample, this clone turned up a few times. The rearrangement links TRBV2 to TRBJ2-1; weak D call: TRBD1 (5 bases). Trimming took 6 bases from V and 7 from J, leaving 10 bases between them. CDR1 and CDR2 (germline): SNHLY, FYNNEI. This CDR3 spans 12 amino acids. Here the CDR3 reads CASSPNRNEQFF. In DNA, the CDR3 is TGTGCCAGCAGCCCAAACAGGAATGAGCAGTTCTTC.

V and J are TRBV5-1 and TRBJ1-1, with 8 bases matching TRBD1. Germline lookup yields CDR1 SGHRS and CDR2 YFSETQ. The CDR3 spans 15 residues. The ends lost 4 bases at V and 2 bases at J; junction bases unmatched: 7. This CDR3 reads CASSPRTGYNTEAFF. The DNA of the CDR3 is TGCGCCAGCAGCCCCCGGACAGGGTATAACACTGAAGCTTTCTTT.

The CDR3 nucleotides are TGTGCCAGCAGCGAGCAGGGGGACTTTGAAGCTTTCTTT. The encoded protein is CASSEQGDFEAFF. V gene TRBV6-5 combines with J gene TRBJ1-1; 7 bases align to TRBD1. Germline V CDR1 and CDR2: MNHEY, SVGAGI. Losses at the gene ends were 6 bases for V and 7 bases for J; bases not matched to a gene: 8. CDR3 length equals 13 residues.

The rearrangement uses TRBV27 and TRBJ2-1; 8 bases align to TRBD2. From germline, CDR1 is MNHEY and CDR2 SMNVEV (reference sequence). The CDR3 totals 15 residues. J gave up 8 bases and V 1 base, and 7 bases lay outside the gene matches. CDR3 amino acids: CASSLLSGGPDEQFF. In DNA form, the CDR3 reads TGTGCCAGCAGTTTATTGTCGGGGGGGCCTGATGAGCAGTTCTTC.

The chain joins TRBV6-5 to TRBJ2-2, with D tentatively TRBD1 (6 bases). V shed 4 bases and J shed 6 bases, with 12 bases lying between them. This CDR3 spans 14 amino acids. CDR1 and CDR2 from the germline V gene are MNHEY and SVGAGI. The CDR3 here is CASSSTGYSGELFF. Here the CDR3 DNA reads TGTGCCAGCAGTTCTACAGGGTATTCCGGGGAGCTGTTTTTT.

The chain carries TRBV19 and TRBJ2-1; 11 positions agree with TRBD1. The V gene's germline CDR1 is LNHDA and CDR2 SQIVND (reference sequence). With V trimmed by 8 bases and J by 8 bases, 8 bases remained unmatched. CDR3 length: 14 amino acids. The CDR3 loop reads CASRRGTGGHEQFF. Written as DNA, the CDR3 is TGTGCCAGTCGGAGGGGGACAGGGGGGCATGAGCAGTTCTTC.

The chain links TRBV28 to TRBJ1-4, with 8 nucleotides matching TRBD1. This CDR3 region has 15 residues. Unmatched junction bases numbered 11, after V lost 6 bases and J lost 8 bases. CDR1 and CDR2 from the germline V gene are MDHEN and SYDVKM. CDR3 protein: CASSTNQGAGEKLFF. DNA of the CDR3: TGTGCCAGCAGCACGAACCAGGGGGCAGGGGAAAAACTGTTTTTT.

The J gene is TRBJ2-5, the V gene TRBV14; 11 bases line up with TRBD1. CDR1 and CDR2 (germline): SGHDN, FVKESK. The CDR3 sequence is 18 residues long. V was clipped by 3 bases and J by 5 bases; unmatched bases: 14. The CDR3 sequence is CASSHPQRTGGGVETQYF. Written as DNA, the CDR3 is TGTGCCAGCAGCCACCCACAAAGGACAGGGGGCGGCGTGGAGACCCAGTACTTC.

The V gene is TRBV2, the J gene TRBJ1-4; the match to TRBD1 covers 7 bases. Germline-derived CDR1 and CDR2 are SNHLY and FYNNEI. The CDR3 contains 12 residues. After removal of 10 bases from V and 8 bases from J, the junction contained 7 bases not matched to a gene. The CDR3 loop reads CATGQEVEKLFF. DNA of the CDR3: TGTGCCACCGGACAGGAGGTCGAAAAACTGTTTTTT.

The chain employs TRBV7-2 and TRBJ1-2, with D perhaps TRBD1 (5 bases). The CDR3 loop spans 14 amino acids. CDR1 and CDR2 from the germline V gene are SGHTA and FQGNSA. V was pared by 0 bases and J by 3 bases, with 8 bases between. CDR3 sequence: CASSLAGRDYGYTF. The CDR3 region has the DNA TGTGCCAGCAGCTTAGCGGGCAGGGACTATGGCTACACCTTC.

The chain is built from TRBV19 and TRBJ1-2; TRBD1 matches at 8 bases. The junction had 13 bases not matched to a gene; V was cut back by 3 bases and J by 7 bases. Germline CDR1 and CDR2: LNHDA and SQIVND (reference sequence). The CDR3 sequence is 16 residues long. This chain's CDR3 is CASSISGTGGETGYTF. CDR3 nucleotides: TGTGCCAGTAGTATTAGTGGGACAGGAGGTGAGACTGGCTACACCTTC.

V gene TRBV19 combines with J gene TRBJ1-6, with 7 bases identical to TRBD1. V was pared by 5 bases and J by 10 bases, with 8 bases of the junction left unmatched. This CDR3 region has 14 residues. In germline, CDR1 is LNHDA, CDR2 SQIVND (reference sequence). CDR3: CASSVTGLGSPLHF. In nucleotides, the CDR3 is TGTGCCAGTAGTGTGACAGGGCTCGGATCACCCCTCCACTTT.

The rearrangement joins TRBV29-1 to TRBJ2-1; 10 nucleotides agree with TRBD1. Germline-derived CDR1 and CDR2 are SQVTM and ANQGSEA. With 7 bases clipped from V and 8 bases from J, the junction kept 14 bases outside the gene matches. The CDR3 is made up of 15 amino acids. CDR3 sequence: CSAAAGTGVNYEQFF. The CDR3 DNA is TGCAGCGCCGCCGCGGGGACAGGGGTTAACTATGAGCAGTTCTTC.

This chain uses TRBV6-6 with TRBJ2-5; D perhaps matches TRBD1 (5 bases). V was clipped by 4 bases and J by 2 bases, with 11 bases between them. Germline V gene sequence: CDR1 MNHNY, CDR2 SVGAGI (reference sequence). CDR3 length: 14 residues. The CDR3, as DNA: TGTGCCAGCAGTTGGGGCCAGGGTCAAGAGACCCAGTACTTC. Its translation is CASSWGQGQETQYF.